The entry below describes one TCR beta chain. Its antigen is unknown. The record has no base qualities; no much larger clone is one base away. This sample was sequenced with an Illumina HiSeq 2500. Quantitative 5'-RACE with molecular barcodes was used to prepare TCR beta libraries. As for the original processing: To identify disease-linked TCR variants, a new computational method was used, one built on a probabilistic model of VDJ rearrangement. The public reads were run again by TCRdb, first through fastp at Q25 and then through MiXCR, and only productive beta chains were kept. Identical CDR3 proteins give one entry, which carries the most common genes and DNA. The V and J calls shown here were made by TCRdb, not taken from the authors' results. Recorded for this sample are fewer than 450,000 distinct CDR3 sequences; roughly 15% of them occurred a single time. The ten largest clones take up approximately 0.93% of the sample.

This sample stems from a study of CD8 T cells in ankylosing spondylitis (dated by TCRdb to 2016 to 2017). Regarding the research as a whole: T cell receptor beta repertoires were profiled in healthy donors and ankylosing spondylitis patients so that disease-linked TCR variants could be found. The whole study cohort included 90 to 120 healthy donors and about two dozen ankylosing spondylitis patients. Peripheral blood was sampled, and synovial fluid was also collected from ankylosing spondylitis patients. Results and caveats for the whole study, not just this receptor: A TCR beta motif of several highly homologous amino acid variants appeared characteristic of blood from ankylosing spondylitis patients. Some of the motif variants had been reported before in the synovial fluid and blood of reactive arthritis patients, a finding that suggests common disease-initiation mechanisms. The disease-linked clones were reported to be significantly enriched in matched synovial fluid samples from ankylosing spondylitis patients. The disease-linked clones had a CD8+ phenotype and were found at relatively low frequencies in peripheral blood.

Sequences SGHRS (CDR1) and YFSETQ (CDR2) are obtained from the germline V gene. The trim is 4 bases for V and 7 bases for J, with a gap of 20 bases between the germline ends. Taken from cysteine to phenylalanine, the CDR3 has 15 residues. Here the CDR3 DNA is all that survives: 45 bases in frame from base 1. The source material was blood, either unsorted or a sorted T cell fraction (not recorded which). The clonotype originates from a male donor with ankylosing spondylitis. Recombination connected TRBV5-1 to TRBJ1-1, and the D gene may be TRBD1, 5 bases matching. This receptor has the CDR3 CASSRDQLGGDEAFF. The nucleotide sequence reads TGCGCCAGCAGCCGGGACCAGCTTGGGGGGGATGAAGCTTTCTTT.